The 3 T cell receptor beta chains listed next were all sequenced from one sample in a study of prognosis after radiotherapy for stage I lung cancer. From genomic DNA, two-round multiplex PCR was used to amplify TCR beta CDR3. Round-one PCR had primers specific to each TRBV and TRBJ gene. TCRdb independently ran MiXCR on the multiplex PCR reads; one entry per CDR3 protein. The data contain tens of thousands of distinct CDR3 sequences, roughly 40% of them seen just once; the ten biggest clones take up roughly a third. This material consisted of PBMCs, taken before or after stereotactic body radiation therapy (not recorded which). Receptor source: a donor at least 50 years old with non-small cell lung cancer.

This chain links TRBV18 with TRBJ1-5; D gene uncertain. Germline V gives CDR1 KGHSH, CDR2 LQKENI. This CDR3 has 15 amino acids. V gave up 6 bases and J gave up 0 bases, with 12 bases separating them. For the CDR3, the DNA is TGTGCCAGCTCCCCAGCGGCAGATAGCAATCAGCCCCAGCATTTT. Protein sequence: CASSPAADSNQPQHF.

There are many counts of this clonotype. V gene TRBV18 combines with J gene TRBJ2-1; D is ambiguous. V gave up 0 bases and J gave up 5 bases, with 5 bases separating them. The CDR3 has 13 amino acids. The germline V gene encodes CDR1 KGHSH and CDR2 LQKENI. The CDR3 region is CASSPPRNNEQFF. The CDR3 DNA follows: TGTGCCAGCTCACCACCACGGAACAATGAGCAGTTCTTC. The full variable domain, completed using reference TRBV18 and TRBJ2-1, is NAGVMQNPRHLVRRRGQEARLRCSPMKGHSHVYWYRQLPEEGLKFMVYLQKENIIDESGMPKERFSAEFPKEGPSILRIQQVVRGDSAAYFCASSPPRNNEQFFGPGTRLTVL.

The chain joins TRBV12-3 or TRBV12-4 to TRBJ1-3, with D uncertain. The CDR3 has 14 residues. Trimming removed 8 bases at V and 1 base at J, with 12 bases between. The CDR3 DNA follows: TGTGCCAGCGGGCGCGTTGGTTCTGGAAACACCATATATTTT. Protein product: CASGRVGSGNTIYF.